This T cell receptor beta chain was identified during a study of blood T cell repertoires in COVID-19. After removal of 1 base from V and 1 base from J, the junction contained 4 bases not matched to a gene. CDR1 SGHTA and CDR2 FQGNSA come from the germline V gene. This CDR3 contains 16 residues. Profiling relied on immunoSEQ multiplex PCR, and the TCRdb table lists in-frame clones only, not all of them. This repertoire shows 250,000 to 300,000 clones, approximately 91% found once; its top ten account for around 12%. The genes are TRBV7-2 and TRBJ2-5; TRBD2 matches 9 bases. This receptor was taken from a woman in her sixties with acute or convalescent COVID-19. Sequenced material: peripheral blood. Here the CDR3 reads CASSLGILAGQETQYF. CDR3 coding DNA: TGTGCCAGCAGCTTAGGAATACTAGCGGGCCAAGAGACCCAGTACTTC.